This T cell receptor beta chain comes out of a study of T cells in Graves' hyperthyroidism and ophthalmopathy (dated by TCRdb to between 2018 and 2021). Notes on the research overall: Peripheral blood samples were taken at initial diagnosis, before any treatment was given. TCR V-J signatures able to tell the groups apart were searched for in a discovery cohort of approximately 95 patients, of whom more than 40 had Graves' ophthalmopathy and around 58 had stable Graves' hyperthyroidism. An independent validation cohort of some 18 hyperthyroidism patients and more than 15 patients who later progressed to ophthalmopathy tested prospective prediction of ophthalmopathy. The roughly 91 discovery patients were randomly divided into training and test sets at a 7:3 ratio. In addition, the study compared T-cell repertoires in thyroid tissue and in blood from roughly six Graves' hyperthyroidism patients. Following sampling, methimazole starting at 30 mg daily was given to hyperthyroidism patients, and high-dose intravenous methylprednisolone was given to ophthalmopathy patients. The paper reports TCR Vbeta CDR3 sequencing of roughly 140 peripheral blood samples: some 44 ophthalmopathy, 70 to 85 hyperthyroidism and 17 progressor patients. Study-wide conclusions, independent of this receptor: A 13 V-J signature model separated ophthalmopathy from stable hyperthyroidism, with 87.88% sensitivity and roughly 84% specificity in cross-validation and 80%/75% in testing. No statistical method was used to fix the sample size in advance, and group allocation was not hidden from the investigators. In validation, progression to ophthalmopathy was predicted by the model with 55% to 71% sensitivity and roughly 72% specificity, a median of approximately 6.5 months before onset. Blood samples also contained most of the expanded thyroid clonotypes (frequency above 0.001), which suggests that blood repertoires may reflect thyroid immune responses.

The TCR beta CDR3 regions were amplified from RNA transcripts. The TCR CDR3 was subjected to a first round of RT-PCR using the HTBI primer set and the Qiagen OneStep RT-PCR kit. Libraries were constructed in a second round of multiplex PCR, after which size selection and purification were carried out. Libraries were sequenced paired-end with 100 bp reads on an Illumina HiSeq2000. The study's own analysis went as follows. SOAPnuke was used to process the raw data, removing reads that contained adapters or uncalled bases, had a mean Phred below 15, or lacked an exact match to the constant primer or identifier. High-quality paired reads were merged with COPE v1.2.5, and unique nucleotide sequences were defined as clonotypes. MiTCR v1.1 was used to align clonotypes to the IMGT TRBV, TRBD and TRBJ reference segments. The analysis included only V-J combinations with a frequency above 0.0001, which together covered around 99% of the repertoires. The TCS score was defined as the ratio of F50 (clonal expansion) to E x V (chaos), calculated using BLOSUM62-based TCRdist between CDR3 peptides within each V-J. Welch's t-statistics and random forest reduced roughly 540 V-J features to fewer than 15, which were used in a naive Bayes classifier (R e1071). The public reads were quality trimmed at Q25 with fastp and then assembled into clones with MiXCR by TCRdb, keeping productive beta chains. Duplicate CDR3 protein sequences are folded into a single record with the most common DNA and genes. What appears here as the V and J calls and clone size reflects TCRdb's work, not the paper's. A total of more than 300,000 distinct CDR3 sequences appear in this sample, about a fifth of them only once. Over 35% of the sample comes from the top ten.

This clonotype was counted many times. Its binding antigen is unknown. It has no much larger one-base neighbor in the sample; base qualities were not kept. CDR1 and CDR2 (SGHRS, YFSETQ) derive from the germline V gene. The CDR3 holds 15 amino acids from the cysteine to the phenylalanine. Only the CDR3 portion is preserved as DNA: 45 bases, with reading frame beginning at the first base. The junction carries 16 bases between V and J, which are trimmed by 2 bases and 6 bases respectively. In the ophthalmopathy patients, disease was moderately to severely active, with a Clinical Activity Score of 3 or more, a NOSPECS grade of 4 or more, and a duration of less than 3 months. Any patient with an uncontrolled infection, another autoimmune disease, pregnancy or lactation was excluded. Clinical symptoms, serum thyroxine and TRAb, thyroid ultrasound, and orbital computed tomography formed the basis for the diagnoses. PBMCs were separated from roughly 10 ml of fresh peripheral blood using Ficoll-Paque density gradient centrifugation. Total RNA was extracted using Trizol reagent, and RNA quality was assessed on an Agilent 2100 Bioanalyzer.

Recombination joined TRBV5-1 with TRBJ2-3; the D gene is perhaps TRBD1, from 6 matching bases. Sequenced material: blood. The sequence came from a man aged 18 to 30 with Graves' ophthalmopathy. In nucleotide form, the sequence is TGCGCCAGCAGCTTCCGGACAGATAATGCGGATACGCAGTATTTT. The translation is CASSFRTDNADTQYF.